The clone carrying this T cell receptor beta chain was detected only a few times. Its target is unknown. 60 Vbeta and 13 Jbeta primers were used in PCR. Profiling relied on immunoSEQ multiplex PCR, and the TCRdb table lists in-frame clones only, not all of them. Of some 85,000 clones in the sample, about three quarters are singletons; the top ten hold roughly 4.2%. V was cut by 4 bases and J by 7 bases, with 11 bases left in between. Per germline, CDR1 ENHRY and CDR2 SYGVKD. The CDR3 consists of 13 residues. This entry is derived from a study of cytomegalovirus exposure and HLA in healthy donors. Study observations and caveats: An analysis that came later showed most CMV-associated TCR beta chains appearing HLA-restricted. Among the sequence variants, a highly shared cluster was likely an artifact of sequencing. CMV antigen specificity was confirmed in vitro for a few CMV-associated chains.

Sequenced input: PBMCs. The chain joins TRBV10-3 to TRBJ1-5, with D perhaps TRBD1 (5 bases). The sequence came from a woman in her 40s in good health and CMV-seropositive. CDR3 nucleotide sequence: TGTGCCATCAGTGGATCGCAGGGCCAGCCCCAGCATTTT. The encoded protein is CAISGSQGQPQHF.